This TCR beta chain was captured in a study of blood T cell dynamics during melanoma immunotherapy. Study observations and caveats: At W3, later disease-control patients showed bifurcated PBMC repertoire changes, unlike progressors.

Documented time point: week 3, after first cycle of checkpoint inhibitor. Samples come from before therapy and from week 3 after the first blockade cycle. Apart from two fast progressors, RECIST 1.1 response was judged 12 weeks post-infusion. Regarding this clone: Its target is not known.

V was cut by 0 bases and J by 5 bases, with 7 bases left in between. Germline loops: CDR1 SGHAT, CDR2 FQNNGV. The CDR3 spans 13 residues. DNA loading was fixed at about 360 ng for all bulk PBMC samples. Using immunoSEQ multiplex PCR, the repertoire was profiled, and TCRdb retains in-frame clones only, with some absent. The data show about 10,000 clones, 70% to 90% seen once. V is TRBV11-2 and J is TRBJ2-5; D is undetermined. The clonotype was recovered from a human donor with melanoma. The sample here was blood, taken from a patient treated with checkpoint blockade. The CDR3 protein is CASSLDTSETQYF. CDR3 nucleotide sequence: TGTGCCAGCAGCTTAGATACATCGGAGACCCAGTACTTC.